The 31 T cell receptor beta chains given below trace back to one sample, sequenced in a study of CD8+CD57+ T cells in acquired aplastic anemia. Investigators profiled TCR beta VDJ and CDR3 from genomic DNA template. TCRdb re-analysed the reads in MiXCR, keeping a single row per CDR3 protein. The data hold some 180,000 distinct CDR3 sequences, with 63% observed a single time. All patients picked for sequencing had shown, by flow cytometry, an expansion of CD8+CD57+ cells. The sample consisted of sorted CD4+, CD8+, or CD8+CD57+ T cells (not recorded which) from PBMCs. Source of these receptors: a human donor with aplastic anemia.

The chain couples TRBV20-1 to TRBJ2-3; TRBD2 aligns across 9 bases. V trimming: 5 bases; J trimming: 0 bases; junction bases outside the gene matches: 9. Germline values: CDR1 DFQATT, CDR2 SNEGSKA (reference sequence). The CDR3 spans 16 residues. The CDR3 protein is CSAPRQGLASTDTQYF. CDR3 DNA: TGCAGTGCTCCCCGACAGGGACTAGCTAGCACAGATACGCAGTATTTT.

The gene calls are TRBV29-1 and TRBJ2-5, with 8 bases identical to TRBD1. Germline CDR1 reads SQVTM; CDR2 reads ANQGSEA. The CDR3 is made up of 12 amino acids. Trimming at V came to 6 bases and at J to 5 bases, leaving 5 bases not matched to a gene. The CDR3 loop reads CSVVTGGETQYF. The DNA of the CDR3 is TGCAGCGTGGTCACAGGGGGGGAGACCCAGTACTTC.

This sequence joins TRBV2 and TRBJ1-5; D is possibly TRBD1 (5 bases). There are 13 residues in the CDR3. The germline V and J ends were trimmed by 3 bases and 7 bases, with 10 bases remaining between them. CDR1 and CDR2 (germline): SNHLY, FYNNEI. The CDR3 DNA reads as TGTGCCAGCAGTGAGGGGCGGGGGCAGCCCCAGCATTTT. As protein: CASSEGRGQPQHF. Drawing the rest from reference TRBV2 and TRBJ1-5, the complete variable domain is EPEVTQTPSHQVTQMGQEVILRCVPISNHLYFYWYRQILGQKVEFLVSFYNNEISEKSEIFDDQFSVERPDGSNFTLKIRSTKLEDSAMYFCASSEGRGQPQHFGDGTRLSIL.

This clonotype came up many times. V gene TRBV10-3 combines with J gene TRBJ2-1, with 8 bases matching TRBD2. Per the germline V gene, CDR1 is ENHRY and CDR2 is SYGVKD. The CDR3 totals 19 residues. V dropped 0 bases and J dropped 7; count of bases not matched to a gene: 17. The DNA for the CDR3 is TGTGCCATCAGTGAGTCTCTACTAGTGCGGAGCCGGGGGGGGAATGAGCAGTTCTTC. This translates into CAISESLLVRSRGGNEQFF.

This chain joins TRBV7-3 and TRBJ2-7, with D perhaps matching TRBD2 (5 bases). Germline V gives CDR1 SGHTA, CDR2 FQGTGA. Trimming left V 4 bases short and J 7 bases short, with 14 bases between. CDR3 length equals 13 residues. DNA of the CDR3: TGTGCCAGCAGCTGGGATCTTTCGGGAGAGCAGTACTTC. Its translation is CASSWDLSGEQYF.

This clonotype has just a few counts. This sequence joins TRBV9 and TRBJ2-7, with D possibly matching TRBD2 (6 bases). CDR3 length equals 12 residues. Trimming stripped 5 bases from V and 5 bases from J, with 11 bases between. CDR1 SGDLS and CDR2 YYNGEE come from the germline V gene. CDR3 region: CASSLWGDEQYF. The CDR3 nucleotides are TGTGCCAGCAGTTTATGGGGGGACGAGCAGTACTTC.

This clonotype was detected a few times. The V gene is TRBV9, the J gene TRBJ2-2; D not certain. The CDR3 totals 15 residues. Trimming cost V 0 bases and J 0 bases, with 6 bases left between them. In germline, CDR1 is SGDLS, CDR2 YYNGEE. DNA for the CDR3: TGTGCCAGCAGCGTAGACAGCGCGAACACCGGGGAGCTGTTTTTT. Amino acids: CASSVDSANTGELFF.

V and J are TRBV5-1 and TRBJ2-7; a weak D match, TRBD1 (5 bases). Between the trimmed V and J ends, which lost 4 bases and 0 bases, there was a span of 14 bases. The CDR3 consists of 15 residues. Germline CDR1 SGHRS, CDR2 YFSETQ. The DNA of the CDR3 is TGCGCCAGCAGCCCGACAGCCACCCACTCCTACGAGCAGTACTTC. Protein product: CASSPTATHSYEQYF.

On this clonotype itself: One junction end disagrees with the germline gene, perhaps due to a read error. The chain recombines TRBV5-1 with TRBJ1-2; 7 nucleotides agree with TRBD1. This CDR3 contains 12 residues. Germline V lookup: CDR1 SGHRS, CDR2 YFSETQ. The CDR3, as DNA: TGCGCTAGCAGCTTCCAGGGGGATGGCTACACCTTC. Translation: CASSFQGDGYTF.

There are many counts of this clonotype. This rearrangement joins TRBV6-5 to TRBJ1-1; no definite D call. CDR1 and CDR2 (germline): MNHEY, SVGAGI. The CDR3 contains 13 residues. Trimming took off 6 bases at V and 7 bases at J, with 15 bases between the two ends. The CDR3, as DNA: TGTGCCAGCAGCGTAGCGAGAGGACGTGAAGCTTTCTTT. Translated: CASSVARGREAFF.

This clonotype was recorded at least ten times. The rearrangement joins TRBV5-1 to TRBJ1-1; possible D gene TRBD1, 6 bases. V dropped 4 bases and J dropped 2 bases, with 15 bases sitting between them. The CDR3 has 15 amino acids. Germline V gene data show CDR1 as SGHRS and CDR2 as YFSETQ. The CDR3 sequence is CASSLGGGPNTEAFF. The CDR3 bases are TGCGCCAGCAGCCTGGGGGGGGGGCCTAACACTGAAGCTTTCTTT.

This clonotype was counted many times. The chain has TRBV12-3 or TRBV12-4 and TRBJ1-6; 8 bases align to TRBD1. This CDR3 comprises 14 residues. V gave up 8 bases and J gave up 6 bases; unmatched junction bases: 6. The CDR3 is CASGATGANSPLHF. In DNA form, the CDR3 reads TGTGCCAGCGGGGCGACAGGGGCTAATTCACCCCTCCACTTT.

The CDR3 spells CASSQAGASYGYTF. As DNA, the CDR3 is TGTGCCAGCAGCCAAGCAGGGGCTAGCTATGGCTACACCTTC. The chain joins TRBV7-4 to TRBJ1-2; the D gene is possibly TRBD1 (6 bases). V lost 5 bases and J lost 4, with 14 bases in between. The CDR3 is 14 amino acids. Germline CDR1 and CDR2: SGHVT and SQSDAQ.

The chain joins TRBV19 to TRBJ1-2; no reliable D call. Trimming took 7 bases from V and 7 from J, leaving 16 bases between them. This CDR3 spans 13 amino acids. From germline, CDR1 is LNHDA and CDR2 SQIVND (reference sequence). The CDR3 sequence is CASIGPTVLGYTF. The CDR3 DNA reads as TGTGCCAGTATTGGACCCACCGTGCTTGGCTACACCTTC. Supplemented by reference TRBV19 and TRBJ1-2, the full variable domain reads DGGITQSPKYLFRKEGQNVTLSCEQNLNHDAMYWYRQDPGQGLRLIYYSQIVNDFQKGDIAEGYSVSREKKESFPLTVTSAQKNPTAFYLCASIGPTVLGYTFGSGTRLTVV.

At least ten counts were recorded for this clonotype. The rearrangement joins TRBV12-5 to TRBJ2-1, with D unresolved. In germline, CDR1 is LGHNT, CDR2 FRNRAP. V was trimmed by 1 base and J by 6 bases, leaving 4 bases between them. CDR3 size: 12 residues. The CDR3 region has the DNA TGTGCTAGTGGTTTGGAGGGCAATGAGCAGTTCTTC. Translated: CASGLEGNEQFF. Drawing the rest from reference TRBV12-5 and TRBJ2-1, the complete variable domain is DARVTQTPRHKVTEMGQEVTMRCQPILGHNTVFWYRQTMMQGLELLAYFRNRAPLDDSGMPKDRFSAEMPDATLATLKIQPSEPRDSAVYFCASGLEGNEQFFGPGTRLTVL.

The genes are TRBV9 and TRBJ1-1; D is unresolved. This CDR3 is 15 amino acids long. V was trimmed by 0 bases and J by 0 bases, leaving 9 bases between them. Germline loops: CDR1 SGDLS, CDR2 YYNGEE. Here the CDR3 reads CASSVEPGMNTEAFF. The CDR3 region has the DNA TGTGCCAGCAGCGTAGAACCGGGGATGAACACTGAAGCTTTCTTT. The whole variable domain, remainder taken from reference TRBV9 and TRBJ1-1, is DSGVTQTPKHLITATGQRVTLRCSPRSGDLSVYWYQQSLDQGLQFLIQYYNGEERAKGNILERFSAQQFPDLHSELNLSSLELGDSALYFCASSVEPGMNTEAFFGQGTRLTVV.

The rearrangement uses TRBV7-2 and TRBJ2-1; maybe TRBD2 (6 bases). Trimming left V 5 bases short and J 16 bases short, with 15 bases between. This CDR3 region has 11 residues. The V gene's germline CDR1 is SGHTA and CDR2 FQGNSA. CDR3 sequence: CASSERLVGFF. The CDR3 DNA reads TGTGCCAGCAGCGAACGACTAGTTGGATTCTTC.

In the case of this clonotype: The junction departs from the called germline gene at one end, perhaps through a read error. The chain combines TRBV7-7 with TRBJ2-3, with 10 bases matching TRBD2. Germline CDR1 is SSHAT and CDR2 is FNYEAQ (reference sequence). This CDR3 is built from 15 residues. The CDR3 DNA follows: TGTGCTAGCAGCTCTACTAGCGGGGGCACAGATACGCAGTATTTT. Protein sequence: CASSSTSGGTDTQYF.

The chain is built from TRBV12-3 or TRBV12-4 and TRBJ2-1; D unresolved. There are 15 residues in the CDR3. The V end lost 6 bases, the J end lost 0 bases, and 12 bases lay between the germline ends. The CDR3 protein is CASSLLLGSYNEQFF. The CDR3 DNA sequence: TGTGCCAGCAGCCTCCTCTTGGGCTCCTACAATGAGCAGTTCTTC.

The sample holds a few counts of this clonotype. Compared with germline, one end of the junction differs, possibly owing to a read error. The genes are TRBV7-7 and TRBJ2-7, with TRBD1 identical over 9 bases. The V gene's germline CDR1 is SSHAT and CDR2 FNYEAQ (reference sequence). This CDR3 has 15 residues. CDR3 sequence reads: CASSEDRGPSYEQYF. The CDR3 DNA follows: TGTGCTAGCAGCGAGGACAGGGGACCCTCCTACGAGCAGTACTTC. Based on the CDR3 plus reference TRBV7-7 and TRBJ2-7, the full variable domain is GAGVSQSPRYKVTKRGQDVTLRCDPISSHATLYWYQQALGQGPEFLTYFNYEAQPDKSGLPSDRFSAERPEGSISTLTIQRTEQRDSAMYRCASSEDRGPSYEQYFGPGTRLTVT.

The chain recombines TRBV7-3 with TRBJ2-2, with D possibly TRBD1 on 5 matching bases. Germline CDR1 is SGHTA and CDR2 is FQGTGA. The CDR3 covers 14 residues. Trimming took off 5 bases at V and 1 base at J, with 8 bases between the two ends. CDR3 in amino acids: CASSQGQNTGELFF. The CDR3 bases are TGTGCCAGCAGCCAAGGACAGAACACCGGGGAGCTGTTTTTT.

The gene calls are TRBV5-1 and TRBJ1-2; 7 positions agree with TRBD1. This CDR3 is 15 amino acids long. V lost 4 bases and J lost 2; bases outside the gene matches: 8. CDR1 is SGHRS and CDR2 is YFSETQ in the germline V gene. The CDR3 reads CASSLPTGTNYGYTF. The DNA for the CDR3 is TGCGCCAGCAGCCTTCCGACAGGGACGAACTATGGCTACACCTTC.

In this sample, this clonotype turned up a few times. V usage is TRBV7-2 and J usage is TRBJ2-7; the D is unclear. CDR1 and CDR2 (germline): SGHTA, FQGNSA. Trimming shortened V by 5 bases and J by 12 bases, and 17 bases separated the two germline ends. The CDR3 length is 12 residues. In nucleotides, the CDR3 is TGTGCCAGCAGCGCTGGCCTAGAGTTGCTGTACTTC. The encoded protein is CASSAGLELLYF. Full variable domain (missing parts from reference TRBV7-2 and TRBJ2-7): GAGVSQSPSNKVTEKGKDVELRCDPISGHTALYWYRQSLGQGLEFLIYFQGNSAPDKSGLPSDRFSAERTGGSVSTLTIQRTQQEDSAVYLCASSAGLELLYFGPGTRLTVT.

CDR3 sequence (DNA): TGCAGTGCTAGGAAATCTGGATTCGGAGAGACCCAGTACTTC. Protein product: CSARKSGFGETQYF. This sequence joins TRBV20-1 and TRBJ2-5, with D unresolved. The CDR3 contains 14 residues. Trimming took 3 bases from V and 4 from J, leaving 15 bases between them. Germline lookup yields CDR1 DFQATT and CDR2 SNEGSKA (reference sequence).

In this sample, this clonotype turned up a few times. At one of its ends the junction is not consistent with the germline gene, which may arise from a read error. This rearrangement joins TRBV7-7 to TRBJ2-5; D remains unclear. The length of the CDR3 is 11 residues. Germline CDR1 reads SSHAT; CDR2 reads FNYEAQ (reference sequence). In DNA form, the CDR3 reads TGTGCTAGCAGCTCGGACGAGACCCAGTACTTC. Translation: CASSSDETQYF.

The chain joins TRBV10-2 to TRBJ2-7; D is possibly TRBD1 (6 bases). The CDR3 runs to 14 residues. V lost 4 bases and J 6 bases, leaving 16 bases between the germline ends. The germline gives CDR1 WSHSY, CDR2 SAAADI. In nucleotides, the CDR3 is TGCGCCAGCAGTGTGATAGCGATCAGGGGCGAGCAGTACTTC. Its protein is CASSVIAIRGEQYF.

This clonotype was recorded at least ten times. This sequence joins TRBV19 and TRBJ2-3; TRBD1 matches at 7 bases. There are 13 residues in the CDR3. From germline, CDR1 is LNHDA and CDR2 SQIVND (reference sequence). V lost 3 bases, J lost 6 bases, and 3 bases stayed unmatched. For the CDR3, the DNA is TGTGCCAGTAGTATCCTCAGGGGGGATACGCAGTATTTT. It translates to CASSILRGDTQYF.

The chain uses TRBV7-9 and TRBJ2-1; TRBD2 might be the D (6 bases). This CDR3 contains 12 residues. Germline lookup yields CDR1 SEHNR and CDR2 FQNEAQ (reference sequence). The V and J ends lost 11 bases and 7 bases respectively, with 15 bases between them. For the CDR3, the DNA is TGTGCCGCCGGGTTGGGGGGAAATGAGCAGTTCTTC. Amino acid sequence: CAAGLGGNEQFF.

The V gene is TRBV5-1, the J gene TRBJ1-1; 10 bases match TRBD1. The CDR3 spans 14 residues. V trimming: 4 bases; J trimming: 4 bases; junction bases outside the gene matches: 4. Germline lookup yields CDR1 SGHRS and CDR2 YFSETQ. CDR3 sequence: CASSPGQGTTEAFF. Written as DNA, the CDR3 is TGCGCCAGCAGCCCGGGACAGGGGACCACTGAAGCTTTCTTT.

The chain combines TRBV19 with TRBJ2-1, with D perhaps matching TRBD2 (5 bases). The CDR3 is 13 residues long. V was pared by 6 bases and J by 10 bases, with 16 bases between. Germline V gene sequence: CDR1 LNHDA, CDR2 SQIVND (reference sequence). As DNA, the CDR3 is TGTGCCAGTAGGTCTCTGGGAGCGAGAGAGCAGTTCTTC. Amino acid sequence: CASRSLGAREQFF.

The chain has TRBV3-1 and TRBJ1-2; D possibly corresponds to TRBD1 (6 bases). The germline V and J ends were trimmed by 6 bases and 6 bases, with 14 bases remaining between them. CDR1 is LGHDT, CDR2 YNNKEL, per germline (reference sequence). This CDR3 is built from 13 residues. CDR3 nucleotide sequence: TGTGCCAGCAGACATGACAGGTTCCATGGCTACACCTTC. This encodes CASRHDRFHGYTF.